This T cell receptor beta chain was sequenced for a study of glioma-infiltrating T cells. A word on this clonotype: Its cognate antigen is unknown.

Using RNA template, CDR3s of TCR alpha and beta were amplified with iRepertoire arm-PCR. Input was about 85-400 ng of tissue mRNA or PBMC total RNA. TCRdb ran MiXCR on the multiplex PCR reads and lists one entry per CDR3 protein. The sample consists of about 180,000 distinct CDR3 sequences, around 42% of them appearing once. Study conclusions and caveats: Gliomas, especially low-grade, showed above-expected tissue-blood divergence; non-neoplastic patients showed below. CDR3 overlap between tissue and blood was very small.

V lost 1 base and J 9 bases, leaving 7 bases between the germline ends. This CDR3 comprises 11 residues. The germline gives CDR1 SQVTM, CDR2 ANQGSEA. The sequenced sample consisted of glioma tissue, nonneoplastic brain tissue, or PBMCs (not recorded which). The source is a human donor with low-grade glioma or glioblastoma, undergoing nonglioma brain surgery, or in good health (not recorded which). The chain employs TRBV29-1 and TRBJ2-1; TRBD1 or TRBD2 may be the D gene (5 bases each). For the CDR3, the DNA is TGCAGCGTTGAAGTTGGGACTGAGCAGTTCTTC. Its protein product is CSVEVGTEQFF.